The clone carrying this T cell receptor beta chain appeared once. Per the original data handling: Reference gene primer amplification gave estimated nucleated cell counts. Some clones are missing from TCRdb's copy, which holds only in-frame ones; the method was immunoSEQ multiplex PCR. The D gene and trimming were derived from the DNA, and the V and J assignments and clone size from that table. The sample lists some 320,000 clones; around 87% were seen once. Looked up from germline, CDR1 is MGHRA and CDR2 is YSYEKL. The ends lost 3 bases at V and 3 bases at J; junction bases unmatched: 7. CDR3 size: 17 residues. This record comes from a study of blood T cell repertoires in COVID-19. Study-wide background: From the United States, Italy and Spain came samples of acute and convalescent COVID-19. T cells, B-cell-depleted T cells, or PBMCs supplied cDNA or gDNA.

In terms of age and location, participants ranged from roughly 18 to 100 years and lived in about 25 US areas. The receptor's source is a woman in her twenties or thirties who had recovered from COVID-19. The sequenced sample consisted of PBMCs or T cells enriched from blood (not recorded which). V and J are TRBV4-1 and TRBJ2-3; 12 bases align to TRBD2. CDR3 nucleotide sequence: TGCGCCAGCAGCCAGGGTTCGACTAGCGGGGGAACAGATACGCAGTATTTT. It translates to CASSQGSTSGGTDTQYF.